The clone carrying this T cell receptor (beta chain) has more than one count but fewer than ten. Its antigen is currently unknown. TCRdb redid the calling of the 5' RACE reads with MiXCR, one entry per CDR3 protein. Of roughly 67,000 distinct CDR3 sequences in the sample, roughly an eighth were seen once. The sample belongs to a study of early T cells in non-severe SARS-CoV-2 infection. Findings and caveats of the study: Anti-spike CD8 responses were favored by VDJdb matching, which missed private and CD4 specificities.

V lost 9 bases to trimming and J lost 2 bases, with 15 bases between them. Germline V lookup: CDR1 SGDLS, CDR2 YYNGEE. This CDR3 has 15 residues. Sequencing used whole blood. V and J are TRBV9 and TRBJ2-6, with D possibly being TRBD2 (5 bases). The receptor's source is an adult who was a healthcare worker with PCR-confirmed SARS-CoV-2 infection or an uninfected control (not recorded which). CDR3 sequence: CAIALGEPGANVLTF. Here the CDR3 DNA reads TGTGCCATCGCCCTCGGGGAACCTGGGGCCAACGTCCTGACTTTC.